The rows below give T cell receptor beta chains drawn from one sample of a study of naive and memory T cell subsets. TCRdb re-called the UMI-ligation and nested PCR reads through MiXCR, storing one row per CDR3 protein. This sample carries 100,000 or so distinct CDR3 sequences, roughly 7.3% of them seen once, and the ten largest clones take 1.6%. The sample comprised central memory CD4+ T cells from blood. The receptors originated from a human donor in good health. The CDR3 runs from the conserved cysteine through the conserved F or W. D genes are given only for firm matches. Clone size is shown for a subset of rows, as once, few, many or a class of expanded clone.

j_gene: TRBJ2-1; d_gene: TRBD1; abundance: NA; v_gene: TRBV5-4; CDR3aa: CASSLVTGAREQFF; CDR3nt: TGTGCCAGCAGCTTGGTGACAGGGGCCCGGGAGCAGTTCTTC
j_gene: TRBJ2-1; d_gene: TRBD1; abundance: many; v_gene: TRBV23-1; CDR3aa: CASSQSLGQEAYNEQFF; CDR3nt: TGCGCCAGCAGTCAATCCCTGGGACAGGAGGCTTACAATGAGCAGTTCTTC
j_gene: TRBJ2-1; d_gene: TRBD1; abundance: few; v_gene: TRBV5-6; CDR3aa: CASSEAGTGGGEQFF; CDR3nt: TGTGCCAGCAGCGAAGCCGGGACAGGGGGAGGGGAGCAGTTCTTC
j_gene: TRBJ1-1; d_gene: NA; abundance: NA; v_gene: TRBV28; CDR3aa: CASSSHGHQNTEAFF; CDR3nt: TGTGCCAGCAGTTCACATGGACACCAGAACACTGAAGCTTTCTTT
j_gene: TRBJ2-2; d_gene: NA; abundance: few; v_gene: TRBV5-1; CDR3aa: CASSLRSIGQGAGELFF; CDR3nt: TGCGCCAGCAGCTTAAGGTCGATTGGGCAGGGCGCCGGGGAGCTGTTTTTT
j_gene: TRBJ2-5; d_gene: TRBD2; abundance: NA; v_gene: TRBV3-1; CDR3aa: CASSLSGKETQYF; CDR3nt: TGTGCCAGCAGCCTTAGCGGGAAAGAGACCCAGTACTTC
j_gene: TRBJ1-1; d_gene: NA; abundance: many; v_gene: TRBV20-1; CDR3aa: CGRRVGLTEAFF; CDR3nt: TGCGGCCGCAGGGTGGGCCTCACTGAAGCTTTCTTT
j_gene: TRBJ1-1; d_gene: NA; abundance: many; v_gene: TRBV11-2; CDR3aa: CASSSDPQGFEAFF; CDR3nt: TGTGCCAGCAGCTCCGACCCCCAGGGGTTTGAAGCTTTCTTT
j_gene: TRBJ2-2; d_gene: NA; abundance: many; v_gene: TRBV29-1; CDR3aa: CSALGHLRSGELFF; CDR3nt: TGCAGCGCCCTGGGCCACTTGCGGTCCGGGGAGCTGTTTTTT
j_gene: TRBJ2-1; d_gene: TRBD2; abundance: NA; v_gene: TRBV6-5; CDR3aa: CASSRTSGPYNEQFF; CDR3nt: TGTGCCAGCAGCCGAACTAGCGGGCCCTACAATGAGCAGTTCTTC
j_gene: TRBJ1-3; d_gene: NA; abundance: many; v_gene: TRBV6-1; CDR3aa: CASSDPTRGAFGNTIYF; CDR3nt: TGTGCCAGCAGTGACCCTACACGGGGCGCCTTTGGAAACACCATATATTTT
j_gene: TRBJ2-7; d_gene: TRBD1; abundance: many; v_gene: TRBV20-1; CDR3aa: CSARSVGTGGYEQYF; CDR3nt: TGCAGTGCTAGAAGTGTCGGGACAGGGGGCTACGAGCAGTACTTC
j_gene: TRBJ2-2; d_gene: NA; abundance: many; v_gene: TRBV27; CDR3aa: CASSIRTGELFF; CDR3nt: TGTGCCAGCAGTATAAGGACCGGGGAGCTGTTTTTT
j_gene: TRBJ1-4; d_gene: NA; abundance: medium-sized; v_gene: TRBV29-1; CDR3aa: CSVVDGLEKLFF; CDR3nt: TGCAGCGTTGTGGACGGACTCGAGAAACTGTTTTTT
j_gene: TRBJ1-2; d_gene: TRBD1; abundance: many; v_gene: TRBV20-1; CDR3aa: CSARDRRTGQWRGYTF; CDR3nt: TGCAGTGCTAGAGATCGGCGGACAGGGCAGTGGCGTGGCTACACCTTC
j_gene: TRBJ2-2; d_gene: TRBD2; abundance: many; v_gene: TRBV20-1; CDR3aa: CSASGLAGGDGELFF; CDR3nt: TGCAGTGCCTCGGGACTAGCGGGAGGGGACGGGGAGCTGTTTTTT
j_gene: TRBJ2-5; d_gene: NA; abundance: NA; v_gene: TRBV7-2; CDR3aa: CASSSPVVETQYF; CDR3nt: TGTGCCAGCAGCTCCCCCGTGGTGGAGACCCAGTACTTC
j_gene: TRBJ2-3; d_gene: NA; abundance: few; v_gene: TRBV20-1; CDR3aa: CSARFRGSTDTQYF; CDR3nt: TGCAGTGCTAGATTCAGGGGAAGCACAGATACGCAGTATTTT
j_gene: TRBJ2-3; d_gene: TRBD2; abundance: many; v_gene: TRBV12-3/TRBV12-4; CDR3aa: CASTPGLATDTQYF; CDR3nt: TGTGCCAGCACACCGGGACTAGCCACAGATACGCAGTATTTT
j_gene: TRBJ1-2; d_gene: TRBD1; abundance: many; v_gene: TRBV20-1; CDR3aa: CSARDLWTGSGYTF; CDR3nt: TGCAGTGCTAGAGATCTATGGACAGGGAGTGGCTACACCTTC
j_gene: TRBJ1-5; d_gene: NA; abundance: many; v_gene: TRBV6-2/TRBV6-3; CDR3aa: CASSPQGQPQHF; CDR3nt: TGTGCCAGCAGTCCCCAGGGTCAGCCCCAGCATTTT
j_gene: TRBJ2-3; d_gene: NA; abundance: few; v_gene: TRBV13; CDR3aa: CASSLAPALLEYF; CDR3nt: TGTGCCAGCAGCTTAGCGCCCGCTTTACTGGAGTATTTT
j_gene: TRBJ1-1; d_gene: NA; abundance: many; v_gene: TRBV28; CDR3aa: CASSLTLLTEAFF; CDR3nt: TGTGCCAGCAGTTTAACGCTCTTGACTGAAGCTTTCTTT
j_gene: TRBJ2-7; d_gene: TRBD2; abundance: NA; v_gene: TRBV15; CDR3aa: CATSRDRGSGSKQYF; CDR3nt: TGTGCCACCAGCAGAGATCGAGGTAGCGGGAGCAAGCAGTACTTC
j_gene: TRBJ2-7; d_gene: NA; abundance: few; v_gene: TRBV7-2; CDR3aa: CASSPTLTDPYEQYF; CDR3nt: TGTGCCAGCAGCCCAACCCTGACAGATCCCTACGAGCAGTACTTC
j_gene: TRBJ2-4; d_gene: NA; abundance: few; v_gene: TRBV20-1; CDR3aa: CSARDHQKNIQYF; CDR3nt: TGCAGTGCTAGAGATCACCAGAAAAACATTCAGTACTTC
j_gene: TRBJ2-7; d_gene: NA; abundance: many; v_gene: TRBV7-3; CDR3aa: CASSFSEGGEQYF; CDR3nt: TGTGCCAGCAGCTTTTCGGAGGGAGGCGAGCAGTACTTC
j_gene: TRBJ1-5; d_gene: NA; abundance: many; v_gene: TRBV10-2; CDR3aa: CASSRISGTSNQPQHF; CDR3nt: TGCGCCAGCAGTAGAATATCGGGAACAAGCAATCAGCCCCAGCATTTT
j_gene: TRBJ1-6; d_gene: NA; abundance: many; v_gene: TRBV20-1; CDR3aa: CSARVANSPLHF; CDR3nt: TGCAGTGCTAGGGTCGCTAATTCACCCCTCCACTTT
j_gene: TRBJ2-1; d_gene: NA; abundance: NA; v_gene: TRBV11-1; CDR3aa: CASSFRRDKDNEQFF; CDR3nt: TGTGCCAGCAGCTTTAGGCGGGATAAGGACAATGAGCAGTTCTTC
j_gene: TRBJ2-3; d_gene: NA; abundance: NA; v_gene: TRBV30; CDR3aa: CAWGRYTDTQYF; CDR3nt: TGTGCCTGGGGACGGTACACAGATACGCAGTATTTT
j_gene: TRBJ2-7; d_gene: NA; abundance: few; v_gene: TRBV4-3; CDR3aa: CASSQDVPYEQYF; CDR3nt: TGCGCCAGCAGCCAAGATGTCCCCTACGAGCAGTACTTC
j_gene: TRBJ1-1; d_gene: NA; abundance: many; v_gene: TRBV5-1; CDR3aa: CASSLVAANTEAFF; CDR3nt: TGCGCCAGCAGCTTGGTGGCCGCGAACACTGAAGCTTTCTTT